Shown below are 14 T cell receptor beta chains from a single sample sequenced in a study of T cell changes during pregnancy in multiple sclerosis (dated by TCRdb to between 2018 and 2021). The library was made by the immunoSEQ multiplex PCR assay. Entries here come from immuneACCESS through TCRdb and include only in-frame sequences with V and J called. Some clones fail to appear in such tables; in the studies checked, an unresolved V gene covers under half of the shortfall, and the cause of the remainder is unknown. The sample table contains under 85,000 clones; only one count was recorded for 90% to 95% of them. About 0.52% of the sample comes from the top ten. The sequencing used CD4+ T cells from peripheral blood mononuclear cells, collected in the second trimester of pregnancy. The receptors stem from a female donor with multiple sclerosis, enrolled in a pregnancy study.

The CDR3 region has the DNA TGTGCCAGCAGTTTAAGCGGGAGAGCCTACGAGCAGTACTTC. Translated, it gives CASSLSGRAYEQYF. The chain carries TRBV28 and TRBJ2-7; 8 nucleotides align to TRBD2. CDR1 and CDR2 (germline): MDHEN, SYDVKM. With 2 bases clipped from V and 2 bases from J, the junction kept 2 bases outside the gene matches. The CDR3 is made up of 14 amino acids.

In DNA form, the CDR3 reads TGTGCCAGCAGCCGTCCTGGGGGCCAGGGTCGGTCTGAAGCTTTCTTT. Translation: CASSRPGGQGRSEAFF. The rearrangement joins TRBV14 to TRBJ1-1, with D possibly being TRBD1 (6 bases). The germline V gene has CDR1 SGHDN and CDR2 FVKESK. The CDR3 runs 16 residues. Trimming removed 4 bases from V and 6 bases from J, with 21 bases in between.

The V gene is TRBV7-3, the J gene TRBJ2-2; tentative D call: TRBD2 (7 bases). V shed 6 bases and J shed 4 bases, with 12 bases lying between them. The CDR3 runs 14 residues. Germline lookup yields CDR1 SGHTA and CDR2 FQGTGA. The CDR3 nucleotides are TGTGCCAGCAGGGGGGGGGCCCCCACCGGGGAGCTGTTTTTT. Translated, it gives CASRGGAPTGELFF.

The V and J genes are TRBV30 and TRBJ1-2; the D gene is possibly TRBD1 (5 bases). Germline lookup yields CDR1 GTSNPN and CDR2 SVGIG (reference sequence). This CDR3 region has 14 residues. The V end was cut by 7 bases, the J end by 2 bases, with 17 bases between. CDR3 residues: CALTNRYRNYGYTF. CDR3 bases: TGTGCCTTGACAAACAGGTACCGAAACTATGGCTACACCTTC.

The genes are TRBV10-3 and TRBJ1-1; D is unclear. Germline lookup yields CDR1 ENHRY and CDR2 SYGVKD. The CDR3 is 14 residues long. Trimming removed 6 bases from V and 3 bases from J, with 14 bases in between. Here the CDR3 reads CAIRNGPEDTEAFF. The CDR3 nucleotides read TGTGCCATCAGGAATGGTCCCGAGGACACTGAAGCTTTCTTT.

The CDR3 loop is CASSDVNRGAGGYTF. The CDR3 nucleotides are TGTGCCAGCAGCGACGTCAATCGGGGGGCCGGTGGCTACACCTTC. The J gene is TRBJ1-2, the V gene TRBV6-1, with D possibly being TRBD1 (6 bases). This CDR3 contains 15 residues. Trimming stripped 6 bases from V and 7 bases from J, with 21 bases between. CDR1 is MNHNS and CDR2 is SASEGT in the germline V gene.

The chain carries TRBV27 and TRBJ1-5; 10 nucleotides align to TRBD1. With 5 bases clipped from V and 0 bases from J, the junction kept 7 bases outside the gene matches. The germline CDR1 and CDR2 sequences are MNHEY and SMNVEV (reference sequence). The CDR3 extends over 17 amino acids. CDR3: CASSPRDRGYSNQPQHF. The CDR3 DNA sequence: TGTGCCAGCAGTCCGCGGGACAGGGGTTATAGCAATCAGCCCCAGCATTTT.

The chain joins TRBV9 to TRBJ1-2, with TRBD1 matching 9 bases. CDR3 length equals 15 residues. Germline assignment: CDR1 SGDLS and CDR2 YYNGEE. Trimming cost V 5 bases and J 8 bases; bases outside gene matches: 13. The CDR3 nucleotides read TGTGCCAGCAGTATTAACCGGGACAGGGTGAAGGGCTACACCTTC. This translates into CASSINRDRVKGYTF.

The J gene is TRBJ2-5, the V gene TRBV9; weak D call: TRBD2 (6 bases). Germline V gene lookup returns CDR1 SGDLS and CDR2 YYNGEE. This CDR3 is 15 amino acids long. Trimming left V 4 bases short and J 5 bases short, with 18 bases between. CDR3 bases: TGTGCCAGCAGCCCCCCCGGGGGTATCGGGGAGACCCAGTACTTC. It is translated as CASSPPGGIGETQYF.

The chain links TRBV5-4 to TRBJ1-2; no clear D gene. Deletions cut 5 bases from V and 3 bases from J, with 11 bases between. Germline lookup yields CDR1 SGHNT and CDR2 YYREEE (reference sequence). The CDR3 has 13 amino acids. DNA for the CDR3: TGTGCCAGCAGATCCCAAGTAGACTATGGCTACACCTTC. It specifies CASRSQVDYGYTF.

The chain links TRBV5-1 to TRBJ1-2, with 7 bases identical to TRBD1. Germline lookup yields CDR1 SGHRS and CDR2 YFSETQ. The CDR3 totals 15 residues. V trimming: 6 bases; J trimming: 7 bases; junction bases outside the gene matches: 15. The CDR3 protein is CASTKGPDRTFGYTF. Written as DNA, the CDR3 is TGCGCCAGCACCAAAGGACCGGACAGGACGTTTGGCTACACCTTC.

J is TRBJ1-1 and V is TRBV27; possibly TRBD1 for D (5 bases). The V gene lost 5 bases and the J gene lost 0 bases, with 16 bases spanning the gap. The CDR3 runs 16 residues. The germline V gene has CDR1 MNHEY and CDR2 SMNVEV (reference sequence). CDR3 loop: CASSPYGAGLNTEAFF. CDR3 DNA sequence: TGTGCCAGCAGTCCCTATGGGGCAGGGCTGAACACTGAAGCTTTCTTT.

V and J are TRBV12-1 and TRBJ1-2; the table's D call of TRBD1 was not tested on the DNA. TRBV12-1 is assigned pseudogene status. CDR3 length: 13 residues. For the CDR3, the DNA is TGTGCCAGCAGCTCATACAGACAGTATGGCTACACCTTC. Translating gives CASSSYRQYGYTF.

The rearrangement joins TRBV6-5 to TRBJ2-7; D unresolved. Deletions cut 5 bases from V and 0 bases from J, with 8 bases between. Germline assignment: CDR1 MNHEY and CDR2 SVGAGI. The CDR3 is 13 residues long. The CDR3 DNA is TGTGCCAGCAGTGGTACAAGCTCCTACGAGCAGTACTTC. Protein product: CASSGTSSYEQYF.